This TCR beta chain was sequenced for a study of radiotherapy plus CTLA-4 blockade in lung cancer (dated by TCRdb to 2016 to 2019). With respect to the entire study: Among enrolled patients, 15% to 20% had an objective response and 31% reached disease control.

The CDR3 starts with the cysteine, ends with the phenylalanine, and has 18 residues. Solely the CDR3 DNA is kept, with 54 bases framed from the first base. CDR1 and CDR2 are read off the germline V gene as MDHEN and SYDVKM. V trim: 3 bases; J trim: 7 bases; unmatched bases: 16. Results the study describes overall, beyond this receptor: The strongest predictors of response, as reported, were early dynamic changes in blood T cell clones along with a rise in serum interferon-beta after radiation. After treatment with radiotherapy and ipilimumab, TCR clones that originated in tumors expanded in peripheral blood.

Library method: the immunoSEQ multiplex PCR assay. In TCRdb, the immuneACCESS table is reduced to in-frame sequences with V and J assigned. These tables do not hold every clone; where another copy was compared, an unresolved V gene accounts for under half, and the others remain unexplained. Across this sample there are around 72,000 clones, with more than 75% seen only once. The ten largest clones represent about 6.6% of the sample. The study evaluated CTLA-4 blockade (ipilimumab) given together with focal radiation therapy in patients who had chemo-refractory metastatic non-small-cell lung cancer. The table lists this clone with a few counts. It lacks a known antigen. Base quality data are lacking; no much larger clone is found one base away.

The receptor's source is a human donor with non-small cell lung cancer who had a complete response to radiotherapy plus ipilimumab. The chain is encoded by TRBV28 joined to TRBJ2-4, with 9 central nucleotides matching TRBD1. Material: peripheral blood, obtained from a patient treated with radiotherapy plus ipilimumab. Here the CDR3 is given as CASSFHDLGQGPFNIQYF. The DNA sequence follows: TGTGCCAGCAGTTTCCATGACCTGGGACAGGGCCCCTTCAACATTCAGTACTTC.